This T cell receptor (beta chain) was sequenced during a study of blood T cell repertoires in COVID-19. Across the study: Acute and convalescent COVID-19 samples came from the United States, Italy and Spain. The cDNA or gDNA used as material had been derived from T cells, B-cell-depleted T cells, or PBMCs.

Unmatched junction bases numbered 1, after V lost 4 bases and J lost 0 bases. The CDR3 has 14 amino acids. CDR1 is SGHNT and CDR2 is YYREEE in the germline V gene (reference sequence). TCRdb keeps only in-frame clones here, not all; method: immunoSEQ multiplex PCR. The profile shows 60,000 to 75,000 clones, about 88% of them singletons. The V and J genes are TRBV5-4 and TRBJ2-1, with 7 positions matching TRBD1. The sequenced sample consisted of peripheral blood. This TCR came from a man aged 65 to 79 with active COVID-19. The CDR3: CASSRDSSYNEQFF. The CDR3 bases are TGTGCCAGCAGCCGGGACAGCTCCTACAATGAGCAGTTCTTC.